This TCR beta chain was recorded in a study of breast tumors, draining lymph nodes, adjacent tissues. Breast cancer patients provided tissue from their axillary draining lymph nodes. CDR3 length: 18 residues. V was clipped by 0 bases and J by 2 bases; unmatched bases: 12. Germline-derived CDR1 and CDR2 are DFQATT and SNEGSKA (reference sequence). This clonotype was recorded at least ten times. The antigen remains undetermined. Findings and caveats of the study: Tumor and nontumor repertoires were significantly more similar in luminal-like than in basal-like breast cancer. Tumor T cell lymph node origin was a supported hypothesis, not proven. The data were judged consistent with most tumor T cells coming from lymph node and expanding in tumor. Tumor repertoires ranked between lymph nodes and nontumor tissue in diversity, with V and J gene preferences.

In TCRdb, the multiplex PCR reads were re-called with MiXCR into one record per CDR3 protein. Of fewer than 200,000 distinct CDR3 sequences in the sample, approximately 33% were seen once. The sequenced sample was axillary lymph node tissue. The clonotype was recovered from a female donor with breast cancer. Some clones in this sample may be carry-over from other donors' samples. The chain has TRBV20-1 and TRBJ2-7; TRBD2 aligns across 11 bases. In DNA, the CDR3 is TGCAGTGCTAGAGACCGCGCGCAACCTAGCGGGAGGACCTACGAGCAGTACTTC. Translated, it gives CSARDRAQPSGRTYEQYF.